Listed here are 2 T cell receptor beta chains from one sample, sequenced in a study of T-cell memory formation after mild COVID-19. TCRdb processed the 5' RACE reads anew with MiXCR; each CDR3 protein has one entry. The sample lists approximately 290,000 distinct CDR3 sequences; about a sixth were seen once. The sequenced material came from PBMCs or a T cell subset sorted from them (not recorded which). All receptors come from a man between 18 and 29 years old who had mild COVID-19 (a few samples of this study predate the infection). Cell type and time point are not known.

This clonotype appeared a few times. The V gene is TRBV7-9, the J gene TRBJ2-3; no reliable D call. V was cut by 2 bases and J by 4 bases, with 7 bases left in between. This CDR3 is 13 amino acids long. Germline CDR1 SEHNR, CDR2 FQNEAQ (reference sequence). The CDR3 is CASSLIRPDTQYF. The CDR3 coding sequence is TGTGCCAGCAGCTTAATACGTCCAGATACGCAGTATTTT. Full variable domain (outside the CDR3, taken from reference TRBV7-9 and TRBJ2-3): DTGVSQNPRHKITKRGQNVTFRCDPISEHNRLYWYRQTLGQGPEFLTYFQNEAQLEKSRLLSDRFSAERPKGSFSTLEIQRTEQGDSAMYLCASSLIRPDTQYFGPGTRLTVL.

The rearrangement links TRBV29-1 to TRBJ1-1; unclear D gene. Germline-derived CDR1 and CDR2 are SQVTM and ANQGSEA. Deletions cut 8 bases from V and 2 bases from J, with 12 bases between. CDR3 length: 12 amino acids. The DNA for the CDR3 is TGCAGCTCGCGGACGTTAAACACTGAAGCTTTCTTT. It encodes CSSRTLNTEAFF.